The text below deals with one TCR beta chain. The sample originates from a study of identical twins. TCRdb re-called the 5' RACE reads with MiXCR, one entry per CDR3 protein. The data hold 520,000 or so distinct CDR3 sequences, with roughly a fifth observed a single time. A further study also used this sample, focusing on T cells expressing NK-cell markers. Turning to that study: Seven of the eight sequenced donors were classified as HCMV-seropositive, and one was classified as seronegative.

Sequenced sample: CD4+ T cells sorted from blood. This TCR came from a woman between 18 and 29 years old in good health.

CDR3 residues: CASSPSFRGGDNEQFF. CDR3 coding DNA: TGCGCCAGCAGCCCCAGTTTCAGGGGGGGGGACAATGAGCAGTTCTTC. The V gene is TRBV4-3, the J gene TRBJ2-1; perhaps D is TRBD1 or TRBD2 (7 bases each). Trimming cost V 4 bases and J 5 bases, with 18 bases left between them. Germline V gene sequence: CDR1 LGHNA, CDR2 YSLEER. This CDR3 is 16 amino acids long.